This record looks at one T cell receptor beta chain sequence and its context. From germline, CDR1 is SGHNT and CDR2 YENEEA. The V and J ends lost 4 bases and 1 base respectively, with 13 bases between them. The CDR3 runs to 15 residues. The table came from immunoSEQ multiplex PCR; TCRdb's copy has only in-frame clones and leaves some out. This sample carries around 170,000 clones, 80% to 90% of them seen once, and the ten largest clones take nearly 5%. This sample was included in a study of control samples from healthy donors and cancer patients. The sequenced sample was blood. This receptor was taken from a woman in her 30s in good health. The chain carries TRBV11-3 and TRBJ1-1; tentative D call: TRBD1 (5 bases). CDR3 residues: CASSSSGTANTEAFF. CDR3 nucleotide sequence: TGTGCCAGCAGCTCAAGCGGGACGGCGAACACTGAAGCTTTCTTT.